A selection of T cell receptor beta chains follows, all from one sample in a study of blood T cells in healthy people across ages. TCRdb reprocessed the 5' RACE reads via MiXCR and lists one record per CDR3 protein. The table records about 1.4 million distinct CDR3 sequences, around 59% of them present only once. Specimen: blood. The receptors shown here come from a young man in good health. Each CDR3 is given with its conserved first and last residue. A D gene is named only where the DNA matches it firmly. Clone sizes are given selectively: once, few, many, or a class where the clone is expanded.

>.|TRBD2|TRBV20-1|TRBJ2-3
CSARGWLAGLTDTQYF
TGCAGTGCTAGAGGATGGCTAGCGGGACTCACAGACACGCAGTATTTT
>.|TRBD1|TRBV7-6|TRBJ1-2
CASSYRGGGGYTF
TGTGCCAGCAGCTACAGGGGTGGAGGTGGCTACACCTTC
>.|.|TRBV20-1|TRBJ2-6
CSAPGQGAMLGSGANVLTF
TGCAGTGCCCCGGGTCAGGGAGCAATGCTTGGCTCTGGGGCCAACGTCCTGACTTTC
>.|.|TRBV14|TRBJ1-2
CASSSLRGKNYGYTF
TGTGCCAGCAGCTCTCTTCGGGGTAAAAACTATGGCTACACCTTC
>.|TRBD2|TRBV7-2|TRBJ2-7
CASSRTSGTSEQYF
TGTGCCAGCAGCCGGACTAGCGGGACAAGCGAGCAGTACTTC
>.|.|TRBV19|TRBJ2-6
CASIARGYSGANVLTF
TGTGCCAGTATCGCCCGGGGCTACTCTGGGGCCAACGTCCTGACTTTC
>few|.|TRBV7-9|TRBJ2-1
CASSSSVRLAPNNEQFF
TGTGCCAGCAGCTCCTCGGTTCGCCTAGCGCCCAACAATGAGCAGTTCTTC
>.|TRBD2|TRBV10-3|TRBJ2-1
CAISDAGGSNEQFF
TGTGCCATCAGTGACGCGGGGGGATCCAATGAGCAGTTCTTC
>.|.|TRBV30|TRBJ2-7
CACGSSLREQYF
TGTGCCTGTGGGAGCTCCTTACGCGAGCAGTACTTC
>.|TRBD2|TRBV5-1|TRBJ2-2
CASRRSGSDTGELFF
TGCGCCAGCAGACGTAGCGGGAGTGACACCGGGGAGCTGTTTTTT
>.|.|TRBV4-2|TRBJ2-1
CACSQVQGVDEQFF
TGTGCCTGCAGCCAAGTCCAGGGCGTGGATGAGCAGTTCTTC
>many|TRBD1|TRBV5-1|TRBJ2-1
CASSTGTAYNEQFF
TGCGCCAGCAGCACCGGGACAGCCTACAATGAGCAGTTCTTC
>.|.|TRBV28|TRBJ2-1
CASSGSGGDLSSYNEQFF
TGTGCCAGCAGTGGGTCGGGCGGGGACCTGAGCTCCTACAATGAGCAGTTCTTC
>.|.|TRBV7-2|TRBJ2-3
CASSLISPDTQYF
TGTGCCAGCAGCTTAATTAGTCCAGATACGCAGTATTTT
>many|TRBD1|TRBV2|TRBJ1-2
CASMGDRDLYGYTF
TGTGCCAGTATGGGGGACAGGGACCTCTATGGCTACACCTTC
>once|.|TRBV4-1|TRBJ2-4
CASSRVAGNKNIQYF
TGCGCCAGCAGCCGAGTTGCGGGGAACAAAAACATTCAGTACTTC
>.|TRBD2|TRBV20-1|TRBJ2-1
CSGPASGSDEQFF
TGCAGTGGGCCGGCTAGCGGGAGCGATGAGCAGTTCTTC